The clone carrying this TCR beta chain came up once. What it binds is unknown. The data originate from a study of graft-versus-host responses after intestinal transplantation. For the study at large: Every recipient underwent anti-thymocyte globulin induction, then tacrolimus and steroids for 3 to 4 years. Study-level findings and limits: There was an association between peak levels of circulating GvH clones and early post-transplant HvG declines. GvH clones detected in recipient marrow included some appearing first in ileum or blood. Graft-versus-host to host-versus-graft clonal ratios in allografts were high in patients with graft-donor T cell macrochimerism.

Graft specimens yielded both intraepithelial and lamina propria lymphocytes. The germline V and J ends were trimmed by 1 base and 3 bases, with 8 bases remaining between them. From germline, CDR1 is SGHDT and CDR2 YYEEEE. CDR3 length equals 14 residues. Data came from immunoSEQ multiplex PCR; TCRdb stores just in-frame clones and leaves some out. The sample includes about 9,600 clones, 78% of them seen just once. The sequence came from a human patient who received an intestinal transplant, so some T cells may come from the graft donor. The starting material was ileum tissue, obtained 500 to 550 days after intestinal transplant. The V call is TRBV5-6, the J call TRBJ1-5; D possibly corresponds to TRBD1 (6 bases). The CDR3 DNA is TGTGCCAGCAGCTTGACAGGGACCAATCAGCCCCAGCATTTT. It translates to CASSLTGTNQPQHF.